The 4 T cell receptor beta chains presented below share a single source sample, sequenced in a study of blood T cell repertoires in COVID-19. Repertoires were generated with immunoSEQ multiplex PCR, while TCRdb's copy carries only in-frame clones and drops some. Of about 210,000 clones in the sample, roughly 88% were seen once. The specimen was peripheral blood. The receptors here all came from a man between 18 and 29 years old with active or convalescent COVID-19.

This rearrangement joins TRBV5-6 to TRBJ2-7; TRBD2 aligns across 12 bases. V lost 3 bases, J lost 5 bases, and 9 bases stayed unmatched. This CDR3 is 16 amino acids long. Germline V gene sequence: CDR1 SGHDT, CDR2 YYEEEE. Written as DNA, the CDR3 is TGTGCCAGCAGCTGGGGACCGGGACTAGCGGGCGACGAGCAGTACTTC. It encodes CASSWGPGLAGDEQYF.

The CDR3 DNA reads as TGTGCCAGCAGCCCGACAGTGGGGGAGACCCAGTACTTC. Protein product: CASSPTVGETQYF. V gene TRBV7-8 combines with J gene TRBJ2-5, with a possible D match to TRBD1 (5 bases). The CDR3 is 13 amino acids. The V and J ends lost 5 bases and 5 bases respectively, with 12 bases between them. The V gene's germline CDR1 is SGHVS and CDR2 FQNEAQ.

This chain connects TRBV6-6 to TRBJ2-2; 7 bases are shared with TRBD1. CDR3 length equals 14 residues. V lost 6 bases and J lost 1; bases outside the gene matches: 2. From germline, CDR1 is MNHNY and CDR2 SVGAGI (reference sequence). The chain's CDR3 is CASRDRRNTGELFF. CDR3 DNA: TGTGCCAGCAGGGACAGGCGGAACACCGGGGAGCTGTTTTTT.

This chain connects TRBV9 to TRBJ2-3, with 11 positions matching TRBD2. CDR3 length equals 16 residues. The V and J ends lost 2 bases and 2 bases, in that order; junction bases with no gene match: 4. Germline V gene sequence: CDR1 SGDLS, CDR2 YYNGEE. DNA for the CDR3: TGTGCCAGCAGCGTGGGGACTAGCGGACTCACAGATACGCAGTATTTT. Translating it yields CASSVGTSGLTDTQYF.